The 11 T cell receptor beta chains below come from one sample, sequenced in a study of blood T cell repertoires in COVID-19. TCRdb's copy holds only in-frame clones and misses some; the assay was immunoSEQ multiplex PCR. The data show approximately 390,000 clones, almost 90% seen once. The sample consisted of peripheral blood. These receptor sequences come from a man aged 18 to 30 with active or convalescent COVID-19.

The chain has TRBV28 and TRBJ1-1; D is ambiguous. CDR3 length: 12 amino acids. V gave up 7 bases and J gave up 5 bases, with 11 bases separating them. The germline CDR1 and CDR2 sequences are MDHEN and SYDVKM. CDR3 sequence (DNA): TGTGCCAGCACCGCGGCTCCTACTGAAGCTTTCTTT. Its translation is CASTAAPTEAFF.

This chain joins TRBV7-3 and TRBJ2-2; TRBD2 agrees at 7 bases. Trimming at V came to 2 bases and at J to 0 bases, leaving 9 bases not matched to a gene. Germline CDR1 and CDR2: SGHTA and FQGTGA. This CDR3 comprises 18 residues. The CDR3 protein is CASSLRMGGPANTGELFF. The CDR3 DNA sequence: TGTGCCAGCAGCTTACGTATGGGAGGGCCCGCGAACACCGGGGAGCTGTTTTTT.

The chain carries TRBV3-1 (or the pseudogene TRBV3-2) and TRBJ1-5, with D tentatively TRBD1 (6 bases). Germline-derived CDR1 and CDR2 are LGHDT and YNNKEL (reference sequence). There are 15 residues in the CDR3. The V end lost 1 base, the J end lost 3 bases, and 10 bases lay between the germline ends. CDR3 in DNA: TGTGCCAGCAGCCAAGCTACAGGGACCAATCAGCCCCAGCATTTT. As protein: CASSQATGTNQPQHF.

This chain connects TRBV23-1 to TRBJ1-5, with 7 bases matching TRBD1. TRBV23-1 has ORF status, its function being uncertain. Unmatched junction bases numbered 7, after V lost 5 bases and J lost 0 bases. This CDR3 spans 16 amino acids. CDR3 protein: CASSDRENYSNQPQHF. The CDR3 nucleotides read TGCGCCAGCAGTGACAGGGAGAACTATAGCAATCAGCCCCAGCATTTT.

The chain links TRBV28 to TRBJ1-6; 7 bases line up with TRBD1. After removal of 6 bases from V and 8 bases from J, the junction contained 4 bases not matched to a gene. This CDR3 is 13 amino acids long. Germline values: CDR1 MDHEN, CDR2 SYDVKM. CDR3: CASSRRGDSPLHF. The CDR3 DNA follows: TGTGCCAGCAGCCGCAGGGGGGATTCACCCCTCCACTTT. The full variable domain, in which reference TRBV28 and TRBJ1-6 provide the parts outside the CDR3, is DVKVTQSSRYLVKRTGEKVFLECVQDMDHENMFWYRQDPGLGLRLIYFSYDVKMKEKGDIPEGYSVSREKKERFSLILESASTNQTSMYLCASSRRGDSPLHFGNGTRLTVT.

The gene calls are TRBV6-5 and TRBJ1-1, with 9 nucleotides matching TRBD1. V lost 4 bases to trimming and J lost 5 bases; unmatched junction nucleotides: 8. Germline-derived CDR1 and CDR2 are MNHEY and SVGAGI. The CDR3 is 15 amino acids. The CDR3 bases are TGTGCCAGCAGTTCCGCCGGGACAGGGTATACTGAAGCTTTCTTT. Its protein product is CASSSAGTGYTEAFF.

The J gene is TRBJ1-5, the V gene TRBV13; possible D gene TRBD1, 6 bases. The CDR3 has 15 residues. V gave up 4 bases and J gave up 5 bases, with 15 bases separating them. Germline values: CDR1 PRHDT, CDR2 FYEKMQ (reference sequence). This CDR3 is CASSSGHRGDQPQHF. As DNA, the CDR3 is TGTGCCAGCAGCTCGGGACATCGGGGCGATCAGCCCCAGCATTTT.

The chain is built from TRBV4-2 and TRBJ1-3; unclear D gene. V dropped 1 base and J dropped 12 bases, with 13 bases sitting between them. CDR1 and CDR2 from the germline V gene are LGHNA and YNFKEQ. The CDR3 is 13 residues long. The CDR3 region is CASSQVSVPIIYF. For the CDR3, the DNA is TGTGCCAGCAGCCAAGTGTCGGTCCCTATCATATATTTT.

The V and J genes are TRBV5-1 and TRBJ2-7, with 10 bases that match TRBD2. V shed 4 bases, J shed 0 bases, and the junction held 10 bases outside the gene matches. CDR1 and CDR2 from the germline V gene are SGHRS and YFSETQ. The CDR3 totals 17 residues. The CDR3 DNA reads as TGCGCCAGCAGCACATCTCCTAGCGGGGGATTCTCCTACGAGCAGTACTTC. It specifies CASSTSPSGGFSYEQYF.

The V gene is TRBV6-5, the J gene TRBJ2-5, with D possibly TRBD2 on 5 matching bases. Looked up from germline, CDR1 is MNHEY and CDR2 is SVGAGI. Between the trimmed V and J ends, which lost 7 bases and 4 bases, there was a span of 10 bases. The CDR3 sequence is 12 residues long. The CDR3 loop is CASKRELETQYF. The DNA for the CDR3 is TGTGCCAGCAAGAGGGAGCTAGAGACCCAGTACTTC.

V and J are TRBV7-9 and TRBJ1-1, with D maybe TRBD1 (6 bases). V gave up 5 bases and J gave up 5 bases, with 12 bases separating them. The germline V gene encodes CDR1 SEHNR and CDR2 FQNEAQ (reference sequence). The CDR3 has 13 amino acids. The CDR3 nucleotides read TGTGCCAGCAGCAAACAGGGAGGGACTGAAGCTTTCTTT. It encodes CASSKQGGTEAFF.